This is a list of T cell receptor beta chains from one sample in a study of control samples from healthy donors and cancer patients. Sequenced by immunoSEQ multiplex PCR; TCRdb stores in-frame clones only, minus some. Counted here are about 120,000 clones, around nine tenths occurring once; the ten biggest clones make up 12%. The sample taken for sequencing was blood. All receptors derive from a man younger than 40 in good health. Each CDR3 is given with its conserved first and last residue. D genes are given only for firm matches. Size tells how often a clone was seen (once, few, many) or the class of an expanded clone, and some rows leave it out.

v_gene,j_gene,d_gene,abundance,CDR3nt,CDR3aa
TRBV19,TRBJ1-1,.,.,TGTGCCAGTAGTCCTGGGGGGAACACTGAAGCTTTCTTT,CASSPGGNTEAFF
TRBV5-6,TRBJ2-5,.,.,TGTGCCAGCAGTTTGGGAGCAGGAACAGAGACCCAGTACTTC,CASSLGAGTETQYF
TRBV7-3,TRBJ1-1,.,.,TGTGCCAGCAGCTTAAATAGGTACACTGAAGCTTTCTTT,CASSLNRYTEAFF
TRBV6-4,TRBJ1-6,.,.,TGTGCCAGCAGTGCGGACGTGTCCTATAATTCACCCCTCCACTTT,CASSADVSYNSPLHF
TRBV10-3,TRBJ1-1,.,.,TGTGCCATCAGGGCAAGTTTGCTTGGCGGGACTGAAGCTTTCTTT,CAIRASLLGGTEAFF
TRBV2,TRBJ2-1,TRBD2,.,TGTGCCAGCAGAGCGGGACTAGCTGGTGCTGAGCAGTTCTTC,CASRAGLAGAEQFF
TRBV7-2,TRBJ1-2,.,.,TGTGCCAGCAGCTTAGAGGGGCAGGGCTCTGGCTACACCTTC,CASSLEGQGSGYTF
TRBV24-1,TRBJ1-2,.,many,TGTGCCACCAGTGTAGGGGCTAACTATGGCTACACCTTC,CATSVGANYGYTF
TRBV4-1,TRBJ2-3,TRBD1,.,TGCGCCAGCAGCCACATGACAGGGGGGACAGATACGCAGTATTTT,CASSHMTGGTDTQYF
TRBV5-8,TRBJ2-5,.,.,TGTGCCAGCAGCTTGGCCGGACGGTGGGGAGAGACCCAGTACTTC,CASSLAGRWGETQYF
TRBV19,TRBJ1-4,TRBD1,.,TGTGCCAGCAGCTCCCAGGGGGCTGGTGTTGAAAAACTGTTTTTT,CASSSQGAGVEKLFF
TRBV24-1,TRBJ2-1,TRBD2,few,TGTGCCACCAGTGATGGAAGCGGGGGGAGTTACAATGAGCAGTTCTTC,CATSDGSGGSYNEQFF
TRBV5-1,TRBJ2-7,TRBD1,.,TGCGCCAGCAGCCGTCGGACAGGGGACGGCGAGCAGTACTTC,CASSRRTGDGEQYF
TRBV12-2,TRBJ2-5,.,once,TGTGCAAGTCTCCAGCTGCAAGAGACCCAGTACTTC,CASLQLQETQYF
TRBV2,TRBJ2-1,TRBD1,.,TGTGCCAGCAGCTTTCTCGGGACAGGGGATGAGCAGTTCTTC,CASSFLGTGDEQFF
TRBV7-8,TRBJ1-3,.,.,TGTGCCAGCAGCTTTAGTGCAGGAGGAAACACCATATATTTT,CASSFSAGGNTIYF
TRBV10-1,TRBJ2-2,.,.,TGCGCCAGCAGTGTAAGGGCAGACAACACCGGGGAGCTGTTTTTT,CASSVRADNTGELFF
TRBV10-2,TRBJ1-1,.,.,TGCGCCAGCAGGGTAGACAGCAACACTGAAGCTTTCTTT,CASRVDSNTEAFF
TRBV5-5,TRBJ2-3,.,.,TGTGCCAGCAAGCAGGGGAGTACAGATACGCAGTATTTT,CASKQGSTDTQYF
TRBV5-1,TRBJ2-2,.,.,TGCGCCAGCAGCTTGGTTGAAGGGGAAACGGGGGAGCTGTTTTTT,CASSLVEGETGELFF
TRBV5-1,TRBJ1-1,TRBD1,.,TGCGCCAGCAGCTTGGCCAAGGGACAGGGGGCTGAAGCTTTCTTT,CASSLAKGQGAEAFF
TRBV3-1/TRBV3-2,TRBJ1-1,.,few,TGTGCCAGCAGCCAGGGGGGGAACACTGAAGCTTTCTTT,CASSQGGNTEAFF
TRBV19,TRBJ1-5,.,.,TGTGCCAGTAGTACGACACAGGGTCGGGGCAATCAGCCCCAGCATTTT,CASSTTQGRGNQPQHF
TRBV30,TRBJ1-1,.,.,TGTGCCTGGAGTCAGTCCACTGAAGCTTTCTTT,CAWSQSTEAFF
TRBV30,TRBJ1-3,.,once,TGTGCCTGGAATGGGGGGTCGACCTCTGGAAACACCATATATTTT,CAWNGGSTSGNTIYF
TRBV11-3,TRBJ1-6,TRBD1,.,TGTGCCAGCAGCCGGACAGGGGGCGATTATTCACCCCTCCACTTT,CASSRTGGDYSPLHF
TRBV2,TRBJ2-5,TRBD2,.,TGTGCCAGCAGTGAAAACGGACTAGGGGAAGAGACCCAGTACTTC,CASSENGLGEETQYF
TRBV5-1,TRBJ2-7,TRBD2,once,TGCGCCAGCAGGATAGCGGGGGACCCCTACGAGCAGTACTTC,CASRIAGDPYEQYF
TRBV27,TRBJ2-1,TRBD2,.,TGTGCCAGCAGTTCTAGCGGGGGGTACAATGAGCAGTTCTTC,CASSSSGGYNEQFF
TRBV7-3,TRBJ2-7,.,.,TGTGCCAGCAGCTGGGGACGGACCTACGAGCAGTACTTC,CASSWGRTYEQYF
TRBV19,TRBJ2-2,TRBD2,.,TGTGCCAGTAGTAGTACTAGCGGGGGGGCCGGTTACACCGGGGAGCTGTTTTTT,CASSSTSGGAGYTGELFF
TRBV7-9,TRBJ2-1,.,.,TGTGCCAGCAGCTTACGGCGGGGGCAGGAGTTCTTC,CASSLRRGQEFF
TRBV3-1/TRBV3-2,TRBJ1-2,TRBD1,few,TGTGCCAGCAGCCAAGACTTTTCCATTGGACAGGGGGTAGGCTACACCTTC,CASSQDFSIGQGVGYTF
TRBV18,TRBJ1-1,.,.,TGTGCCAGCTCAGAGACAAGGAGGGTCACTGAAGCTTTCTTT,CASSETRRVTEAFF
TRBV24-1,TRBJ2-7,TRBD2,.,TGTGCCACCAGTCGGGACGGGGGGGATCGTGAGCAGTACTTC,CATSRDGGDREQYF
TRBV4-1,TRBJ1-2,.,once,TGCGCCAGCAGCCAGGATACCGGGACCACGGGCGGCTACACCTTC,CASSQDTGTTGGYTF
TRBV10-3,TRBJ1-3,TRBD1,.,TGTGCCATCACCCAACAGGGGCTAGGGCACGGAAACACCATATATTTT,CAITQQGLGHGNTIYF
TRBV11-2,TRBJ2-3,TRBD2,.,TGTGCCAGCAGCTCAGGAGGGACTAGCGGGGACCCGAGGCAGTATTTT,CASSSGGTSGDPRQYF
TRBV7-2,TRBJ2-7,.,.,TGTGCCAGCAGCCCGGGACTCCGCGGAGAGCGGTACTTC,CASSPGLRGERYF
TRBV5-1,TRBJ1-1,.,.,TGCGCCAGCAGGAATCCTAACACTGAAGCTTTCTTT,CASRNPNTEAFF
TRBV6-5,TRBJ2-1,.,.,TGTGCCAGCAGTTCGACTGATCATACAGAGGAGCAGTTCTTC,CASSSTDHTEEQFF
TRBV6-5,TRBJ1-1,.,.,TGTGCCAGCAGGTTAGGACTCACCATGAACACTGAAGCTTTCTTT,CASRLGLTMNTEAFF
TRBV5-1,TRBJ1-3,.,.,TGCGCCAGCAGCTCCTACTACTCTGGAAACACCATATATTTT,CASSSYYSGNTIYF
TRBV7-2,TRBJ2-7,TRBD1,.,TGTGCCAGCAGCCCCTGGACAGGGGGCGAGGGCGAGCAGTACTTC,CASSPWTGGEGEQYF
TRBV27,TRBJ2-3,.,.,TGTGCCAGCAGTTTACTGGGTTCAGATACGCAGTATTTT,CASSLLGSDTQYF
TRBV13,TRBJ1-4,.,.,TGTGCCAGCAGCCTTAGGACCGGTACAACTAATGAAAAACTGTTTTTT,CASSLRTGTTNEKLFF
TRBV5-1,TRBJ2-3,TRBD2,.,TGCGCCAGCAGCGAAGCGGGGGGTCCTAGCACAGATACGCAGTATTTT,CASSEAGGPSTDTQYF
TRBV24-1,TRBJ2-1,TRBD2,.,TGTGCCACCAGTGACATGCGGGGGAACTACAATGAGCAGTTCTTC,CATSDMRGNYNEQFF
TRBV12-5,TRBJ2-2,TRBD2,.,TGTGCTAGTGGTTTGGTACTCGGGGGGGCTGACACCGGGGAGCTGTTTTTT,CASGLVLGGADTGELFF
TRBV4-2,TRBJ1-2,.,.,TGTGCCAGCAGCCAAGATGAGATACGCTATGGCTACACCTTC,CASSQDEIRYGYTF
TRBV30,TRBJ1-2,.,.,TGTGCCTGGAGGCCTATAACAGGGCTTGGAGGCTACACCTTC,CAWRPITGLGGYTF
TRBV25-1,TRBJ2-5,.,few,TGTGCCAGCAGTGGGGAGGAGTGGGAGACCCAGTACTTC,CASSGEEWETQYF
TRBV5-1,TRBJ1-5,.,.,TGCGCCAGCAGCTTGGCGGGCGGTGATAATCAGCCCCAGCATTTT,CASSLAGGDNQPQHF
TRBV5-1,TRBJ1-5,TRBD1,.,TGCGCCAGCAGCCCAGGACAGGGGGATCAGCCCCAGCATTTT,CASSPGQGDQPQHF
TRBV14,TRBJ2-2,.,.,TGTGCCAGCAGCCGCGGGACAGATACCGGGGAGCTGTTTTTT,CASSRGTDTGELFF
TRBV11-2,TRBJ2-7,.,.,TGTGCCAGCAGCTTAGCAGGGACACAGGCCTACGAGCAGTACTTC,CASSLAGTQAYEQYF
TRBV10-1,TRBJ1-1,.,.,TGCGCCAGCAGTGACGGAGGGCACAACACTGAAGCTTTCTTT,CASSDGGHNTEAFF
TRBV5-1,TRBJ2-1,.,.,TGCGCCAGCAGCGGTGGGGTTTTCTACAATGAGCAGTTCTTC,CASSGGVFYNEQFF
TRBV2,TRBJ2-1,.,once,TGTGCCAGCAGTGATGGGGGGGAGCAGTTCTTC,CASSDGGEQFF
TRBV6-6,TRBJ1-1,.,.,TGTGCCAGCAGTTACAGGGATGCTGAAGCTTTCTTT,CASSYRDAEAFF